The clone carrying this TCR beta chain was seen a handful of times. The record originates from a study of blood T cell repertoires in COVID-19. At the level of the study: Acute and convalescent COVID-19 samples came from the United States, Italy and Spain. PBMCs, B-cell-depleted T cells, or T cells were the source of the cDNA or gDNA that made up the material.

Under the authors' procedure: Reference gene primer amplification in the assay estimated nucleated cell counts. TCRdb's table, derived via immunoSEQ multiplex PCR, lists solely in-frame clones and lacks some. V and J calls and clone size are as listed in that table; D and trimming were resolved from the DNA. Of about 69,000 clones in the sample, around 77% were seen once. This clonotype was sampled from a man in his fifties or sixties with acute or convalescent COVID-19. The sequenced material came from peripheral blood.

CDR3 nucleotides: TGTGCCACCAGCAGTCCTTCGTATGGCTACACCTTC. It translates to CATSSPSYGYTF. The chain is built from TRBV15 and TRBJ1-2, with unresolved D. Looked up from germline, CDR1 is LNHNV and CDR2 is YYDKDF (reference sequence). This CDR3 spans 12 amino acids. Deletions cut 3 bases from V and 5 bases from J, with 7 bases between.